This TCR beta chain stems from a study of blood T cell repertoires in COVID-19. The V segment lost 3 bases and the J segment 1 base; nucleotides outside the gene matches: 5. The CDR3 totals 15 residues. Germline assignment: CDR1 MNHEY and CDR2 SMNVEV (reference sequence). Source study methods: Amplification from reference gene primers served as the basis for estimated nucleated cell counts. Sequencing used immunoSEQ multiplex PCR; TCRdb keeps in-frame clones, though not all of them. From that table come the V and J calls and clone size; the DNA was used to work out D and trimming. The table lists about 200,000 clones, 70% to 90% of them singletons.

This TCR was recovered from a woman aged 18-29 years who had recovered from COVID-19. What was sequenced was PBMCs or T cells enriched from blood (not recorded which). This chain uses TRBV27 with TRBJ2-5, with 7 bases that match TRBD2. The CDR3 spells CASSFGLVGQETQYF. The CDR3 DNA sequence: TGTGCCAGCAGTTTCGGACTAGTGGGCCAAGAGACCCAGTACTTC.